This record concerns one T cell receptor beta chain sequence. There are many counts of this clonotype. Its recognized antigen is unknown. No quality values exist for individual bases; no much larger clone is one base distant. The data stem from a study of tumor-infiltrating lymphocytes in primary liver carcinoma (dated by TCRdb to 2016 to 2017). For the study in its entirety: Between late 2015 and early 2016, a handful of patients in China with histopathologically diagnosed primary liver carcinoma had surgical resection. Hepatocellular carcinoma (four) or combined HCC and intrahepatic cholangiocarcinoma (one) was present in the five patients, who were three men and two women aged 30 to 69 years. The five patients had tumors of stage T1-T3 N0M0, with maximum diameters ranging from 4.2 to 10 cm. Samples yielded roughly 3.5 to 8 million productive TCRbeta reads; read depth did not differ significantly between tissue types. TCRbeta repertoire sequencing, expression microarrays and whole-exome sequencing were combined in the study across five regions of each liver tumor, with adjacent normal tissue and blood also included. A total of approximately 35 specimens from 5 patients underwent TCRbeta repertoire sequencing, comprising around 25 tumor regions, 5 adjacent noncancerous liver tissues and 5 peripheral blood samples. Technical replicate repertoires showed high reproducibility, with mean shared-clone rates roughly 0.87 and correlation coefficients above 0.95. What the authors observed across the whole study: A significantly larger repertoire fraction was made up by the top 250 clones in tumors than in blood (p = 0.039). The study included only five patients, and the authors note findings should be validated in a larger study. Repertoire overlap was found to be higher between tumor regions (mean approximately 35%) than between tumor-adjacent (roughly 17%) or tumor-blood (around 14%) pairs, consistent with antigen-driven expansion. Only the TCR beta chain was sequenced, which likely underestimates true repertoire diversity because unpaired alpha chains were not captured. Comparison of CD4+ and CD8+ T cell repertoires was precluded by the use of bulk unsorted samples.

TCRbeta-specific cDNA was reverse-transcribed from approximately 0.5 ug total RNA using a constant-region primer and ProtoScript II reverse transcriptase. TCRbeta libraries were built with three nested multiplex PCR rounds, a slightly modified ARM-PCR procedure. Sample barcodes and Illumina adapters were added in a final 25-cycle PCR with Deep VentR polymerase. Before sequencing, amplicons between 200 and 500 bp were purified from gel using a QIAquick gel extraction kit. An Illumina HiSeq 2500 was used to sequence the TCRbeta amplicons, generating 250-bp paired-end reads. Regarding the original processing steps: To recover full CDR3 sequences, reads were quality-trimmed using Trimmomatic v0.33 and paired reads were then merged using FLASH v1.2.11. V, D and J germline segments were assigned to the rearranged TCRbeta sequences using MiGEC v1.2.1b. Clonotype statistics and Shannon-Wiener diversity indices were computed with VDJtools v1.0.0. Except for diversity analysis, only the 250 most abundant clonotypes of each sample were used in subsequent analyses to reduce sampling bias. TCRdb redid the processing of the public reads, applying fastp at Q25 and MiXCR, and retained in-frame beta chains. Identical CDR3 proteins give one entry, which carries the most common genes and DNA. TCRdb, not the authors, supplied the V and J calls. The sample table contains about 320,000 distinct CDR3 sequences; only one count was recorded for 50% to 60% of them. Approximately 17% of the sample is held by the ten biggest clonotypes.

TRIzol reagent was used to extract blood RNA from unsorted whole blood, while the DNeasy Blood & Tissue kit provided the germline DNA. At the time of sampling, the patients were treatment-naive and had chronic HBV infection. Before surgery, four milliliters of peripheral blood were drawn into K2EDTA tubes. Sequencing was done on a sample of peripheral blood. This clonotype was sampled from a woman aged 25 to 39 with primary liver carcinoma and hepatitis B virus infection.

The CDR3 is CASSQETQGDQTEAFF. Read as DNA, the sequence is TGTGCCAGCAGCCAAGAAACACAGGGAGATCAGACTGAAGCTTTCTTT. The V and J segments used are TRBV4-2 and TRBJ1-1; the D region possibly corresponds to TRBD1 (6 bases align). Via the germline V gene, CDR1 is LGHNA and CDR2 YNFKEQ. The CDR3 spans 16 residues, from the cysteine through the phenylalanine. CDR3 DNA is the only sequence kept; it has 48 bases, read in frame from the first base. V is pared back by 0 bases and J by 5 bases, with 16 bases lying between the germline termini.